The 26 T cell receptor beta chains below were found in one sample sequenced in a study of cytomegalovirus exposure and HLA in healthy donors (dated by TCRdb to about 2017). The library was generated by the immunoSEQ multiplex PCR assay. TCRdb took this table from immuneACCESS and kept in-frame rearrangements with V and J called. Such tables lack part of the clones; where checked against another copy, unresolved V genes explain under half of the gap, and the rest is unexplained. The sample includes some 78,000 clones, with roughly 95% observed a single time. Of the sample, around 1.6% is held by the ten largest clones. Sequencing input: PBMCs. The receptors were sampled from a man younger than 35 in good health and CMV-seropositive.

DNA for the CDR3: TGTGCCAGCTCGCCGGGACAGGATGAGACCCAGTACTTC. As protein: CASSPGQDETQYF. J is TRBJ2-5 and V is TRBV18; 8 bases are shared with TRBD1. Germline V gene data show CDR1 as KGHSH and CDR2 as LQKENI. The CDR3 loop spans 13 amino acids. The V gene end was trimmed by 6 bases and the J gene end by 5 bases; junction bases not matched to a gene: 5.

In this sample, this clone turned up once. The J gene is TRBJ2-1, the V gene TRBV28, with 10 bases aligning to TRBD1. CDR1 and CDR2 (germline): MDHEN, SYDVKM. The CDR3 sequence is 13 residues long. V gave up 4 bases and J gave up 14 bases; unmatched junction bases: 8. The CDR3 is CASSYRDRGSEFF. The CDR3 region has the DNA TGTGCCAGCAGTTACCGGGACAGGGGCTCGGAGTTCTTC.

This chain connects TRBV19 to TRBJ1-5; a weak D match, TRBD1 (5 bases). The V end lost 1 base, the J end lost 6 bases, and 13 bases lay between the germline ends. The CDR3 length is 15 residues. The germline gives CDR1 LNHDA, CDR2 SQIVND (reference sequence). DNA for the CDR3: TGTGCCAGTAGTATAGTTCAGGGACTCTCTCAGCCCCAGCATTTT. Translated: CASSIVQGLSQPQHF.

This chain uses TRBV2 with TRBJ2-5, with a possible D match to TRBD1 (6 bases). Germline values: CDR1 SNHLY, CDR2 FYNNEI. V lost 4 bases and J 3 bases, leaving 6 bases between the germline ends. There are 12 residues in the CDR3. The CDR3 DNA reads as TGTGCCAGCAGTGGGACAGAAGAGACCCAGTACTTC. It yields the protein CASSGTEETQYF.

The gene calls are TRBV10-3 and TRBJ2-7; TRBD2 is a possible D gene (6 bases). This CDR3 has 15 amino acids. Germline V gene lookup returns CDR1 ENHRY and CDR2 SYGVKD. V lost 0 bases to trimming and J lost 6 bases, with 15 bases between them. CDR3 bases: TGTGCCATCAGTGAGTCTTACGGGAGCCCCTCCGAGCAGTACTTC. This codes for CAISESYGSPSEQYF.

Concerning this clone: At one end the junction does not follow the germline gene, possibly because of a read error. V gene TRBV28 combines with J gene TRBJ1-4; D remains unclear. This CDR3 is built from 12 residues. In germline, CDR1 is MDHEN, CDR2 SYDVKM. The DNA for the CDR3 is TGTGCCAGCAGGACCACTAAAGAAAAACTGTTTTTT. Translated: CASRTTKEKLFF.

A remark on this clone: One junction end disagrees with the germline gene, perhaps due to a read error. V and J are TRBV30 and TRBJ2-7, with 10 bases aligning to TRBD2. The CDR3 is 15 residues long. Germline V gene sequence: CDR1 GTSNPN, CDR2 SVGIG (reference sequence). The CDR3 nucleotides are TGTGCCTGGAGTGTATACCTAGCGGGGGTTTACGCGCAGTACTTC. This translates into CAWSVYLAGVYAQYF.

This sequence joins TRBV6-4 and TRBJ2-1; 8 bases are a match to TRBD1. The ends lost 0 bases at V and 7 bases at J; junction bases unmatched: 5. The CDR3 length is 15 residues. Germline assignment: CDR1 MRHNA and CDR2 SNTAGT. CDR3 sequence reads: CASSDSPGGWNEQFF. The CDR3, as DNA: TGTGCCAGCAGTGACTCACCAGGGGGCTGGAATGAGCAGTTCTTC.

This clone was seen a single time. V and J are TRBV5-6 and TRBJ2-6, with 10 bases aligning to TRBD1. Looked up from germline, CDR1 is SGHDT and CDR2 is YYEEEE. The CDR3 consists of 17 residues. Trimming removed 2 bases from V and 2 bases from J; junction bases left unmatched: 4. CDR3 amino acids: CASSFAGQGAGANVLTF. The CDR3 DNA follows: TGTGCCAGCAGCTTCGCAGGACAGGGGGCTGGGGCCAACGTCCTGACTTTC.

The chain combines TRBV7-9 with TRBJ1-2; 10 positions match TRBD1. Germline loops: CDR1 SEHNR, CDR2 FQNEAQ (reference sequence). The CDR3 loop spans 16 amino acids. The V gene end was trimmed by 5 bases and the J gene end by 4 bases; junction bases not matched to a gene: 10. The CDR3 nucleotides read TGTGCCAGCAGCCCAACGATGGGGACAGGGGCCTATGGCTACACCTTC. This codes for CASSPTMGTGAYGYTF.

The gene calls are TRBV15 and TRBJ2-5, with 7 bases lining up with TRBD2. In germline, CDR1 is LNHNV, CDR2 YYDKDF (reference sequence). V lost 2 bases to trimming and J lost 5 bases; unmatched junction nucleotides: 8. The CDR3 runs 15 residues. The CDR3 DNA reads as TGTGCCACCAGCAGAAGGGCGGGAGTCGCTGAGACCCAGTACTTC. As protein: CATSRRAGVAETQYF.

This chain connects TRBV28 to TRBJ2-2; no definite D call. V gave up 1 base and J gave up 7 bases, with 4 bases separating them. Per germline, CDR1 MDHEN and CDR2 SYDVKM. The CDR3 contains 12 residues. The CDR3 spells CASSLFVGELFF. The CDR3 bases are TGTGCCAGCAGTTTATTCGTCGGGGAGCTGTTTTTT.

V is TRBV28 and J is TRBJ2-7; TRBD2 agrees at 7 bases. The CDR3 spans 14 residues. The V segment lost 8 bases and the J segment 4 bases; nucleotides outside the gene matches: 11. Germline CDR1 reads MDHEN; CDR2 reads SYDVKM. The CDR3, as DNA: TGTGCCAGCTGGGGCGCGGGAGCTGTTTACGAGCAGTACTTC. Its translation: CASWGAGAVYEQYF.

The chain employs TRBV2 and TRBJ2-1, with TRBD2 identical over 11 bases. The CDR3 extends over 14 amino acids. Germline V CDR1 and CDR2: SNHLY, FYNNEI. Germline trimming cut 6 bases from V and 2 bases from J; bases unmatched to any gene: 0. The CDR3 sequence is CASRGLAAYNEQFF. The CDR3 region has the DNA TGTGCCAGCAGGGGACTAGCGGCCTACAATGAGCAGTTCTTC.

This chain connects TRBV7-6 to TRBJ2-1; 9 nucleotides align to TRBD2. The CDR3 is made up of 16 amino acids. V was clipped by 0 bases and J by 4 bases; unmatched bases: 4. Germline V gene sequence: CDR1 SGHVS, CDR2 FNYEAQ. In DNA, the CDR3 is TGTGCCAGCAGCTTAGCCCCTAGCGGGGAGTACAATGAGCAGTTCTTC. Translation gives CASSLAPSGEYNEQFF.

This chain uses TRBV4-1 with TRBJ1-2; D uncertain. The CDR3 covers 15 residues. V was trimmed by 3 bases and J by 2 bases, leaving 13 bases between them. Germline values: CDR1 MGHRA, CDR2 YSYEKL. CDR3 DNA: TGCGCCAGCAGCCACTTAGACACTCACAACTATGGCTACACCTTC. This codes for CASSHLDTHNYGYTF.

The V gene is TRBV6-5, the J gene TRBJ1-3, with D possibly being TRBD1 (5 bases). CDR3 length: 15 residues. Trimming took off 2 bases at V and 1 base at J, with 9 bases between the two ends. Germline CDR1 and CDR2: MNHEY and SVGAGI. The CDR3 DNA is TGTGCCAGCAGTTACGACAGTTTATCTGGAAACACCATATATTTT. It specifies CASSYDSLSGNTIYF.

The J gene is TRBJ2-2, the V gene TRBV5-4, with D possibly matching TRBD2 (5 bases). The V end lost 0 bases, the J end lost 4 bases, and 13 bases lay between the germline ends. CDR1 SGHNT and CDR2 YYREEE come from the germline V gene (reference sequence). This CDR3 has 16 residues. CDR3 loop: CASSLVGSSGTGELFF. The CDR3 DNA reads TGTGCCAGCAGCTTGGTTGGGAGCTCGGGCACCGGGGAGCTGTTTTTT.

The chain carries TRBV2 and TRBJ2-1; 8 nucleotides agree with TRBD2. V dropped 7 bases and J dropped 4; count of bases not matched to a gene: 6. Per the germline V gene, CDR1 is SNHLY and CDR2 is FYNNEI. This CDR3 has 14 amino acids. CDR3 sequence (DNA): TGTGCCAGCACAAAGACTAGCGCGTACAATGAGCAGTTCTTC. Translation gives CASTKTSAYNEQFF.

V gene TRBV10-3 combines with J gene TRBJ2-2; 10 bases fit TRBD1. V shed 6 bases and J 7 bases; nucleotides not matched to a gene: 8. The germline gives CDR1 ENHRY, CDR2 SYGVKD. The CDR3 spans 15 residues. Here the CDR3 reads CAISLGTGVIGELFF. For the CDR3, the DNA is TGTGCCATCAGCCTCGGGACAGGGGTAATCGGGGAGCTGTTTTTT.

V gene TRBV13 combines with J gene TRBJ2-1; TRBD2 might be the D (9 bases). The CDR3 covers 15 residues. Germline V lookup: CDR1 PRHDT, CDR2 FYEKMQ (reference sequence). V was pared by 0 bases and J by 15 bases, with 21 bases between. The CDR3 bases are TGTGCCAGCAGCTTAGGGACAGGGGCTAGCGGGACTTCGTTCTTC. Translation: CASSLGTGASGTSFF.

This chain uses TRBV15 with TRBJ2-2; the match to TRBD1 covers 8 bases. The CDR3 is made up of 14 amino acids. V shed 6 bases, J shed 0 bases, and the junction held 0 bases outside the gene matches. Germline V lookup: CDR1 LNHNV, CDR2 YYDKDF (reference sequence). The CDR3 loop reads CATRGQANTGELFF. CDR3 nucleotide sequence: TGTGCCACCAGGGGACAGGCGAACACCGGGGAGCTGTTTTTT.

The chain links TRBV6-5 to TRBJ1-5, with D unresolved. Germline V gene lookup returns CDR1 MNHEY and CDR2 SVGAGI. V shed 7 bases and J shed 3 bases, with 10 bases lying between them. CDR3 length equals 13 residues. The CDR3 DNA reads as TGTGCCAGCAAACGCAGTTCCAATCAGCCCCAGCATTTT. Its protein product is CASKRSSNQPQHF.

V and J are TRBV7-9 and TRBJ2-3; weak D call: TRBD2 (6 bases). V was pared by 1 base and J by 6 bases, with 8 bases between. Germline V gene sequence: CDR1 SEHNR, CDR2 FQNEAQ (reference sequence). The CDR3 is 13 amino acids. CDR3 residues: CASSLGLVDTQYF. Written as DNA, the CDR3 is TGTGCCAGCAGCTTAGGACTAGTGGATACGCAGTATTTT.

A few counts support this clone. The gene calls are TRBV7-9 and TRBJ1-4, with D possibly being TRBD1 (5 bases). V shed 4 bases and J shed 4 bases, with 13 bases lying between them. CDR3 length: 15 amino acids. Germline V gene data show CDR1 as SEHNR and CDR2 as FQNEAQ (reference sequence). The CDR3 coding sequence is TGTGCCAGCAGCTACTCCGGGACTGGTAATGAAAAACTGTTTTTT. This translates into CASSYSGTGNEKLFF.

The V and J genes are TRBV6-1 and TRBJ2-1; 9 positions agree with TRBD2. CDR1 and CDR2 (germline): MNHNS, SASEGT. The CDR3 runs to 15 residues. V shed 2 bases and J 8 bases; nucleotides not matched to a gene: 7. The CDR3 loop reads CASSELASGTDEQFF. The DNA of the CDR3 is TGTGCCAGCAGTGAACTTGCTAGCGGGACGGATGAGCAGTTCTTC.